A selection of T cell receptor beta chains follows, all from one sample in a study of cytomegalovirus exposure and HLA in healthy donors. Some clones are missing from TCRdb's copy, which holds only in-frame ones; the method was immunoSEQ multiplex PCR. The table has about 82,000 clones, 85% to 95% seen once. Sequenced: PBMCs. The receptor source for this set is a man between 18 and 29 years old in good health and CMV-seronegative. Each CDR3 is given with its conserved first and last residue. Fields, in order: D gene, V gene, J gene, clone size, CDR3 DNA, CDR3 protein. D genes are given only for firm matches. Part of the rows lack a size; the others show once, few, many or a class for expanded clones.

>TRBD1|TRBV15|TRBJ2-7|NA
TGTGCCACCAGCAGAGATTCGACAGGGAGCTACGAGCAGTACTTC
CATSRDSTGSYEQYF
>NA|TRBV6-1|TRBJ2-2|NA
TGTGCCAGCAGTACAACAGGAAACACCGGGGAGCTGTTTTTT
CASSTTGNTGELFF
>TRBD1|TRBV30|TRBJ1-1|NA
TGTGCCTGGAATACAGGGGAAAGGGTGAACACTGAAGCTTTCTTT
CAWNTGERVNTEAFF
>NA|TRBV29-1|TRBJ2-3|few
TGCAGCGTTGATTCCCCACAGGGCACAGATACGCAGTATTTT
CSVDSPQGTDTQYF
>TRBD2|TRBV9|TRBJ2-7|NA
TGTGCCAGCAGCGTAAGCGGGACTAAGGGTTACGAGCAGTACTTC
CASSVSGTKGYEQYF
>NA|TRBV5-1|TRBJ1-2|NA
TGCGCCAGCAGCCCAACTGCTAACTATGGCTACACCTTC
CASSPTANYGYTF
>TRBD2|TRBV6-1|TRBJ2-7|NA
TGTGCCAGCAGTTATGGCGGGAGTGGCGAGCAGTACTTC
CASSYGGSGEQYF
>NA|TRBV5-4|TRBJ2-7|once
TGTGCCAGCAGCCCCGGGATAGGAAGGTACGAGCAGTACTTC
CASSPGIGRYEQYF
>NA|TRBV18|TRBJ1-2|NA
TGTGCCAGCTCACCCACCCTGGGGGAGGGGAACTATGGCTACACCTTC
CASSPTLGEGNYGYTF
>NA|TRBV27|TRBJ1-1|NA
TGTGCCAGCAGTTTATCCCCTTGGGGCAGGAGGAACACTGAAGCTTTCTTT
CASSLSPWGRRNTEAFF
>TRBD2|TRBV7-2|TRBJ2-5|NA
TGTGCCAGCAGGCCTACTAGCGCCCAAGAGACCCAGTACTTC
CASRPTSAQETQYF
>TRBD1|TRBV18|TRBJ1-1|NA
TGTGCCAGCTCACTTGGGACAGGGGCAAACACTGAAGCTTTCTTT
CASSLGTGANTEAFF
>NA|TRBV18|TRBJ1-5|NA
TGTGCCAGCTCACCGTTACAGGGAAATCAGCCCCAGCATTTT
CASSPLQGNQPQHF
>NA|TRBV10-3|TRBJ2-3|NA
TGTGCCATCAGCGAGACGGGTCCGGTAGATACGCAGTATTTT
CAISETGPVDTQYF
>NA|TRBV5-1|TRBJ2-5|NA
TGCGCCAGCAGCTTGATTCCGGGAGAGACCCAGTACTTC
CASSLIPGETQYF
>TRBD1|TRBV12-5|TRBJ2-6|NA
TGTGCTAGTGGTTTGGGGGGACAGGGGGTCACTGGGGCCAACGTCCTGACTTTC
CASGLGGQGVTGANVLTF
>NA|TRBV11-3|TRBJ1-4|NA
TGTGCCAGCAGCTTAGCGGAGAGAGAAAAACTGTTTTTT
CASSLAEREKLFF
>TRBD2|TRBV4-1|TRBJ2-7|NA
TGCGCCAGCAGCCAGCTAGCGGGGGCAACCTACGAGCAGTACTTC
CASSQLAGATYEQYF
>TRBD1|TRBV5-4|TRBJ1-4|NA
TGTGCCAGCAGCAGAGACAGGGGTTATGAAAAACTGTTTTTT
CASSRDRGYEKLFF
>NA|TRBV7-7|TRBJ2-1|NA
TGTGCTAGCAGCTTAAACAGGGACAATGAGCAGTTCTTC
CASSLNRDNEQFF
>TRBD1|TRBV2|TRBJ2-1|NA
TGTGCCAGCAGTGAATTTTTGGGATCGGGACAGGGACACAATGAGCAGTTCTTC
CASSEFLGSGQGHNEQFF
>TRBD1|TRBV6-6|TRBJ1-5|NA
TGTGCCAGCCGGGGGACAGTGCCCCAGCATTTT
CASRGTVPQHF
>TRBD1|TRBV7-9|TRBJ1-5|NA
TGTGCCAGCAGCTTAGAGGGGGCTCGTCAACCCCAGCATTTT
CASSLEGARQPQHF
>TRBD1|TRBV28|TRBJ1-1|once
TGTGCCAGCGACTCCGGGACAGCGAACACTGAAGCTTTCTTT
CASDSGTANTEAFF
>NA|TRBV6-5|TRBJ1-4|NA
TGTGCCAGCAGTTACTCGGCGGCAGGGAATGAAAAACTGTTTTTT
CASSYSAAGNEKLFF
>NA|TRBV15|TRBJ1-2|NA
TGTGCCACCAGCAGAGATCAGGGAAGCTATGGCTACACCTTC
CATSRDQGSYGYTF
>NA|TRBV18|TRBJ2-1|NA
TGTGCCAGCTCACCTAGGCGGGATTTCAATGAGCAGTTCTTC
CASSPRRDFNEQFF
>TRBD1|TRBV5-1|TRBJ1-2|NA
TGCGCCAGCAGCTTGGCGGCAGGGGGCGGCTATGGCTACACCTTC
CASSLAAGGGYGYTF
>TRBD1|TRBV6-6|TRBJ1-1|NA
TGTGCCAGCAGTCTCCAGGGGGAGAACACTGAAGCTTTCTTT
CASSLQGENTEAFF
>TRBD1|TRBV9|TRBJ1-1|NA
TGTGCCAGCAGCGCGCAGGGGGCCGGTACTGAAGCTTTCTTT
CASSAQGAGTEAFF
>TRBD1|TRBV7-7|TRBJ2-2|NA
TGTGCTAGCAGCTTAGGGGGCAGGAACACCGGGGAGCTGTTTTTT
CASSLGGRNTGELFF
>NA|TRBV2|TRBJ2-3|NA
TGTGCCAGCAGTGAAGCGCTTCGGGGAGATACGCAGTATTTT
CASSEALRGDTQYF
>NA|TRBV19|TRBJ1-2|NA
TGTGCCAGTAGCGACAGATCCTATGGCTACACCTTC
CASSDRSYGYTF
>TRBD2|TRBV9|TRBJ2-1|NA
TGTGCCAGCAGCAACCCCTCGACTAGCGGAGCCAACAATGAGCAGTTCTTC
CASSNPSTSGANNEQFF
>NA|TRBV27|TRBJ2-7|NA
TGTGCCAGCAGTTTCGGTCAATACTACGAGCAGTACTTC
CASSFGQYYEQYF
>TRBD1|TRBV7-2|TRBJ2-3|NA
TGTGCCAGCAGCCGAGGACAGGATCGGGATACGCAGTATTTT
CASSRGQDRDTQYF
>TRBD1|TRBV5-4|TRBJ1-1|NA
TGTGCCAGCAGCCTGACAGGGATTAGGGTCGAGGAAGCTTTCTTT
CASSLTGIRVEEAFF
>NA|TRBV28|TRBJ2-2|NA
TGTGCCAGCATCGGGGTGATCGGGGAGCTGTTTTTT
CASIGVIGELFF
>NA|TRBV2|TRBJ1-1|NA
TGTGCCAGCACCTCGGTTCTGGACACTGAAGCTTTCTTT
CASTSVLDTEAFF
>NA|TRBV20-1|TRBJ2-7|few
TGCAGTGCTGCAACCAGGGACGAGCAGTACTTC
CSAATRDEQYF
>NA|TRBV6-1|TRBJ1-1|NA
TGTGCCAGCAGTGAAATAGAAAGGAACACTGAAGCTTTCTTT
CASSEIERNTEAFF
>TRBD1|TRBV2|TRBJ2-5|NA
TGTGCCAGCAGTCCCCCCGGGACAGGAGGGGGAGAGACCCAGTACTTC
CASSPPGTGGGETQYF
>TRBD2|TRBV4-1|TRBJ2-1|NA
TGCGCCAGCAGCCAAGACAATAGAGCGGGGCCCCGAATAGATGAGCAGTTCTTC
CASSQDNRAGPRIDEQFF
>NA|TRBV5-1|TRBJ1-4|once
TGCGCCAGCAGCTTGGGACAGAACGTGGGTGAAAAACTGTTTTTT
CASSLGQNVGEKLFF
>NA|TRBV19|TRBJ1-1|NA
TGTGCCAGTAGAACCGACACGGAGAACACTGAAGCTTTCTTT
CASRTDTENTEAFF
>NA|TRBV18|TRBJ2-3|NA
TGTGCCAGCTCACCACTAGCGCCAAGCACAGATACGCAGTATTTT
CASSPLAPSTDTQYF
>NA|TRBV7-9|TRBJ2-7|NA
TGTGCCAGCAGCCCTCCGTTAGCTTACGAGCAGTACTTC
CASSPPLAYEQYF
>NA|TRBV5-4|TRBJ1-1|NA
TGTGCCAGCAGCTCGAACCGGGGATCGAACACTGAAGCTTTCTTT
CASSSNRGSNTEAFF
>NA|TRBV7-9|TRBJ1-4|NA
TGTGCCAGCAGCTCCTTGACAGAAAAACTGTTTTTT
CASSSLTEKLFF